Presented here are 7 T cell receptor beta chains from one specimen sequenced in a study of blood T cell repertoires in COVID-19. Repertoires were generated with immunoSEQ multiplex PCR, while TCRdb's copy carries only in-frame clones and drops some. Of under 150,000 clones listed, 88% were seen once; the top ten hold under 9%. Sequences were obtained from peripheral blood. The receptors come from a woman aged 70-85 years who had recovered from COVID-19.

The chain recombines TRBV9 with TRBJ1-3; no reliable D call. The germline V gene has CDR1 SGDLS and CDR2 YYNGEE. The V end was cut by 3 bases, the J end by 3 bases, with 7 bases between. The CDR3 contains 13 residues. CDR3 residues: CASSGDHGNTIYF. The DNA for the CDR3 is TGTGCCAGCAGCGGCGATCATGGAAACACCATATATTTT. Full variable domain (missing parts from reference TRBV9 and TRBJ1-3): DSGVTQTPKHLITATGQRVTLRCSPRSGDLSVYWYQQSLDQGLQFLIQYYNGEERAKGNILERFSAQQFPDLHSELNLSSLELGDSALYFCASSGDHGNTIYFGEGSWLTVV.

CDR3 amino acids: CATSDPYYGYTF. The CDR3 DNA is TGTGCCACCAGTGACCCCTACTATGGCTACACCTTC. The rearrangement joins TRBV24-1 to TRBJ1-2; no clear D. The V end was cut by 4 bases, the J end by 3 bases, with 5 bases between. The CDR3 length is 12 residues. Per germline, CDR1 KGHDR and CDR2 SFDVKD.

V is TRBV7-3 and J is TRBJ2-2, with 7 bases fitting TRBD2. The CDR3 contains 14 residues. V shed 5 bases and J 3 bases; nucleotides not matched to a gene: 3. Per the germline V gene, CDR1 is SGHTA and CDR2 is FQGTGA. The CDR3 bases are TGTGCCAGCAGCCGCGGGAGCTACACCGGGGAGCTGTTTTTT. It specifies CASSRGSYTGELFF.

This chain joins TRBV11-3 and TRBJ2-7; D might be TRBD1 (6 bases). This CDR3 contains 15 residues. Deletions cut 1 base from V and 2 bases from J, with 12 bases between. Germline V gene sequence: CDR1 SGHNT, CDR2 YENEEA. The CDR3 DNA sequence: TGTGCCAGCAGCTTAGGGGGGCAGGGCCCCTACGAGCAGTACTTC. Translating gives CASSLGGQGPYEQYF.

This clone has more than one count but fewer than ten. The chain is built from TRBV28 and TRBJ2-7, with TRBD2 as a possible D gene (6 bases). CDR3 size: 14 residues. Germline V CDR1 and CDR2: MDHEN, SYDVKM. V was cut by 6 bases and J by 2 bases, with 14 bases left in between. CDR3 sequence reads: CASSSPGLTYEQYF. In DNA form, the CDR3 reads TGTGCCAGCAGCTCACCGGGACTGACCTACGAGCAGTACTTC.

The chain has TRBV2 and TRBJ1-6; D is possibly TRBD1 (6 bases). V lost 2 bases, J lost 8 bases, and 16 bases lay in between. The CDR3 length is 16 residues. Germline lookup yields CDR1 SNHLY and CDR2 FYNNEI. CDR3 DNA sequence: TGTGCCAGCAGTGAATTTCTTGGGCAGGGGCATTCACCCCTCCACTTT. Translation: CASSEFLGQGHSPLHF.

The rearrangement joins TRBV6-5 to TRBJ1-2; 9 bases align to TRBD1. The J segment lost 2 bases and the V segment lost 6 bases, leaving 7 bases of the junction unmatched. There are 15 residues in the CDR3. In germline, CDR1 is MNHEY, CDR2 SVGAGI. The CDR3: CASRRTGGANYGYTF. The CDR3 nucleotides are TGTGCCAGCAGACGCACAGGGGGCGCAAACTATGGCTACACCTTC.